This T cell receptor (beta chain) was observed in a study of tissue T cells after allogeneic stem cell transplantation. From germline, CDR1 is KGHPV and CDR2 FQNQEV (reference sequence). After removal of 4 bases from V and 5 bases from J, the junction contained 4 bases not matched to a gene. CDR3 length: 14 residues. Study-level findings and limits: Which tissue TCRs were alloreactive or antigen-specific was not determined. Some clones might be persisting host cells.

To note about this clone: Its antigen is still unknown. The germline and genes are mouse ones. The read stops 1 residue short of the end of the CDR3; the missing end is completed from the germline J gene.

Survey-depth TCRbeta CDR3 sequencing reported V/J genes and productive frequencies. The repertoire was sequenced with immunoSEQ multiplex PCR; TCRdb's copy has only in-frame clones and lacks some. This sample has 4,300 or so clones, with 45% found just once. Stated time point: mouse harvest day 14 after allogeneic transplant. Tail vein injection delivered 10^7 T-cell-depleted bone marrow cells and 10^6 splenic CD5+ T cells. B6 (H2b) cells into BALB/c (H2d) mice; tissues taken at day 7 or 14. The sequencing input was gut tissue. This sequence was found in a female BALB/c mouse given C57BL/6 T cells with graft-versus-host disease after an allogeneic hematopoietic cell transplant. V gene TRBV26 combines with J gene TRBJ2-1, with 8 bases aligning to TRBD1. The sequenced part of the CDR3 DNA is TGTGCCAGCAGTCGAGGACAGGGAGATGCTGAGCAGTTC. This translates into CASSRGQGDAEQF. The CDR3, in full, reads CASSRGQGDAEQFF.